Listed below are T cell receptor beta chains from one sample, sequenced in a study of T cells in Graves' hyperthyroidism and ophthalmopathy. Via MiXCR, TCRdb re-called the multiplex PCR reads, giving one row per CDR3 protein. The sample has about 610,000 distinct CDR3 sequences, approximately 15% seen once. The sample was blood. The receptors shown here come from a woman aged 40 to 55 with Graves' ophthalmopathy. The CDR3 runs from the conserved cysteine through the conserved F or W. D genes are given only for firm matches. Only part of the rows carry a size: once, few, many, or a class if the clone is expanded.

cdr3_length j_call clone_size d_call v_call cdr3_nt cdr3_aa
13 TRBJ1-1 many TRBD1 TRBV2 TGTGCCAGCATCGGACAGGGGGCGTCTGAAGCTTTCTTT CASIGQGASEAFF
15 TRBJ1-6 - - TRBV27 TGTGCCAGCAGTTTTGGAGGGGCGCGGAATTCACCCCTCCACTTT CASSFGGARNSPLHF
14 TRBJ2-7 - TRBD1 TRBV4-1 TGCGCCAGCAGCCGACCAGACAGGGGCTACGAGCAGTACTTC CASSRPDRGYEQYF
13 TRBJ1-5 - - TRBV5-1 TGCGCCGGCATTAGGGCTAGCAATCAGCCCCAGCATTTT CAGIRASNQPQHF
15 TRBJ2-7 - TRBD2 TRBV11-2 TGTGCCAGCAGCCCCTGGACTAGCGAGTCCTACGAGCAGTACTTC CASSPWTSESYEQYF
14 TRBJ2-1 few - TRBV6-2/TRBV6-3 TGTGCCAGCAGAAGCCCGACCTCCTACAATGAGCAGTTCTTC CASRSPTSYNEQFF
13 TRBJ1-4 few - TRBV2 TGTGCCAGCAGCCGCGGACGGGATGAAAAACTGTTTTTT CASSRGRDEKLFF
15 TRBJ2-5 many - TRBV28 TGTGCCAGCAGTTACGAAGGAAGGGTTCGAGAGACCCAGTACTTC CASSYEGRVRETQYF
14 TRBJ1-5 many TRBD1 TRBV2 TGTGCCAGCAGTGGGAGACAGGGGGTTCAGCCCCAGCATTTT CASSGRQGVQPQHF
16 TRBJ1-4 few TRBD1 TRBV5-6 TGTGCCAGCAGCCCGGACAGGAGTGCAACTAATGAAAAACTGTTTTTT CASSPDRSATNEKLFF
16 TRBJ2-2 few TRBD2 TRBV30 TGTGCCTGGAGTGAGTGGGGACTAGCGATCACCGGGGAGCTGTTTTTT CAWSEWGLAITGELFF
16 TRBJ2-3 few - TRBV6-1 TGTCCCCGACACCCAGGGTGCCCTTCTGGGAGAGATACGCAGTATTTT CPRHPGCPSGRDTQYF
16 TRBJ1-5 few - TRBV20-1 TGCAGTGCTCGACTCGGGGGCGGGGGTGGTAATCAGCCCCAGCATTTT CSARLGGGGGNQPQHF
13 TRBJ2-2 - - TRBV2 TGTGCCAGCAGACGGACGAACACCGGGGAGCTGTTTTTT CASRRTNTGELFF
15 TRBJ2-3 - TRBD1 TRBV28 TGTGCCAGCAGTTTGCAGGGGGTACGCACAGATACGCAGTATTTT CASSLQGVRTDTQYF